Sequencing of this TCR beta chain was carried out in a study of T cell responses to AZD1222 COVID-19 vaccine. Sequencing used immunoSEQ multiplex PCR; TCRdb keeps in-frame clones, though not all of them. The sample includes 70,000 to 95,000 clones, about 89% of them seen just once. V lost 3 bases and J lost 5, with 8 bases in between. The CDR3 contains 13 residues. V is TRBV12-3 or TRBV12-4 and J is TRBJ2-4, with D perhaps given as TRBD1 or TRBD2 (5 bases each). The sequence came from an adult who received the AZD1222 COVID-19 vaccine. Specimen: peripheral blood, collected 28 days after the second AZD1222 dose. CDR3 sequence (DNA): TGTGCCAGCAGTTTTCCGGGACAAAACATTCAGTACTTC. It encodes CASSFPGQNIQYF.